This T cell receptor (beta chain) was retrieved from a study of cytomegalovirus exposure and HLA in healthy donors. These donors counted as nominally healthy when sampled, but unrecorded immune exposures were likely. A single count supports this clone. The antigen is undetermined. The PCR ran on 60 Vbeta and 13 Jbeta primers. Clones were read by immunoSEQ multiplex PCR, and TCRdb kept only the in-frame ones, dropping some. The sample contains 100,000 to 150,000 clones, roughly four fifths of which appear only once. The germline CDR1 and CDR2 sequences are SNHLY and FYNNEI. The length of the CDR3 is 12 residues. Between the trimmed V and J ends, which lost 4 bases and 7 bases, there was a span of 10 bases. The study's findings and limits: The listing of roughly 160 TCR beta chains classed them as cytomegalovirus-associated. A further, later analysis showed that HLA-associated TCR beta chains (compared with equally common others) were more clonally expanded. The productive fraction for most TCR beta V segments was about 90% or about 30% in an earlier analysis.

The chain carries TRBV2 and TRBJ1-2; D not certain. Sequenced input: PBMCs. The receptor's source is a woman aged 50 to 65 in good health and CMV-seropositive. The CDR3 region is CASSGVSSGYTF. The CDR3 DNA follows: TGTGCCAGCAGTGGGGTTTCTAGTGGCTACACCTTC.